The 6 T cell receptor beta chains presented below share a single source sample, sequenced in a study of T-cell memory formation after mild COVID-19. TCRdb used MiXCR to reprocess the 5' RACE reads, holding one entry per CDR3 protein. The repertoire includes fewer than 400,000 distinct CDR3 sequences, 13% of them detected once, and about a fifth sits in the top ten. The sequenced material came from PBMCs or a T cell subset sorted from them (not recorded which). The source of these receptors is a man aged 18 to 30 who had mild COVID-19 (a few samples of this study predate the infection). Cell type and time point are not known.

This clonotype occurred a few times. V usage is TRBV24-1 and J usage is TRBJ2-3, with 9 bases identical to TRBD1. Germline V lookup: CDR1 KGHDR, CDR2 SFDVKD. There are 16 residues in the CDR3. V lost 5 bases and J lost 2; bases outside the gene matches: 7. This CDR3 reads CATSGSDRGITDTQYF. DNA of the CDR3: TGTGCCACCAGTGGATCGGACAGGGGCATCACAGATACGCAGTATTTT.

The V and J genes are TRBV10-3 and TRBJ1-6; D uncertain. V was pared by 0 bases and J by 9 bases, with 12 bases between. Germline V gene data show CDR1 as ENHRY and CDR2 as SYGVKD. The CDR3 length is 15 residues. The CDR3: CAISESVDRGSPLHF. The CDR3 DNA is TGTGCCATCAGTGAGTCGGTTGACCGCGGTTCACCCCTCCACTTT.

V is TRBV20-1 and J is TRBJ1-1; D is undetermined. In germline, CDR1 is DFQATT, CDR2 SNEGSKA (reference sequence). CDR3 length: 15 amino acids. V was cut by 3 bases and J by 1 base, with 15 bases left in between. CDR3 bases: TGCAGTGCTAGTTCTTATGCCAGAACGAACACTGAAGCTTTCTTT. Its translation: CSASSYARTNTEAFF.

This clonotype was seen repeatedly, ten times or more. This chain uses TRBV7-2 with TRBJ2-3; tentative D call: TRBD2 (5 bases). Germline V lookup: CDR1 SGHTA, CDR2 FQGNSA. V dropped 7 bases and J dropped 2 bases, with 13 bases sitting between them. The length of the CDR3 is 14 residues. The CDR3 reads CASIGYGDTDTQYF. CDR3 nucleotides: TGTGCCAGCATCGGGTACGGGGACACAGATACGCAGTATTTT.

The sample holds a few counts of this clonotype. The CDR3 nucleotides are TGCGCCAGCAGCCACAACACAGGGGGCGATACCTACGAGCAGTACGTC. Translating it yields CASSHNTGGDTYEQYV. The chain combines TRBV4-3 with TRBJ2-7; TRBD1 agrees at 9 bases. V gave up 3 bases and J gave up 2 bases; unmatched junction bases: 8. This CDR3 is 16 amino acids long. CDR1 and CDR2 from the germline V gene are LGHNA and YSLEER.

The chain has TRBV29-1 and TRBJ2-6; D may correspond to TRBD1 or TRBD2 (5 bases each). The germline gives CDR1 SQVTM, CDR2 ANQGSEA. V lost 4 bases and J 3 bases, leaving 16 bases between the germline ends. CDR3 length: 16 residues. The CDR3 nucleotides are TGCAGCGTTGTGTACGGGGCGATCGGTGGGGCCAACGTCCTGACTTTC. This encodes CSVVYGAIGGANVLTF.